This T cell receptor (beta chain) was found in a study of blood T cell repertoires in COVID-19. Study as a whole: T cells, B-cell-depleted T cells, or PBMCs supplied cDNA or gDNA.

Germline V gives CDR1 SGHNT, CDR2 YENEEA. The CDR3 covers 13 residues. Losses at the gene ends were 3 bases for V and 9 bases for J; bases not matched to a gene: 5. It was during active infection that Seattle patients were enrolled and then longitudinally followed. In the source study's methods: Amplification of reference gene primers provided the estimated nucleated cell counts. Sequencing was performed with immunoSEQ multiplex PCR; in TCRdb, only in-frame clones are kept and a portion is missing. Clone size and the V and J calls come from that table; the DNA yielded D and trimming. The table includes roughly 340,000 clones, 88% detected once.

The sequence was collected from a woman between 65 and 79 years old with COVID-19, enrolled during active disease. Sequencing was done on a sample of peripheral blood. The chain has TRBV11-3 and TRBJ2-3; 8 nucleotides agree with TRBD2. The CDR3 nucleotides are TGTGCCAGCAGCTTTACCGCGGGAGGCACGCAGTATTTT. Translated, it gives CASSFTAGGTQYF.